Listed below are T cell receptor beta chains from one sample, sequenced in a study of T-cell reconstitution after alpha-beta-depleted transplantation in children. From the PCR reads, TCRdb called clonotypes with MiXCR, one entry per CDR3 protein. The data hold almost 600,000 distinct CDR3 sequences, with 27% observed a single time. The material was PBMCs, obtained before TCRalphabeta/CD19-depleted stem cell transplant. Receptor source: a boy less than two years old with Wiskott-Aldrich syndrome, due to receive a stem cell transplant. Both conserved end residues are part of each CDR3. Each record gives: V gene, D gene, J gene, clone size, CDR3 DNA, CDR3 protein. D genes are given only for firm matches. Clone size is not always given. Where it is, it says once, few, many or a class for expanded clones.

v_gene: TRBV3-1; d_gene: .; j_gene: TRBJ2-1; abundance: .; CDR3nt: TGTGCCAGCAGCCAAGATCGGCTAGCGCTGATCTACAATGAGCAGTTCTTC; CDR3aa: CASSQDRLALIYNEQFF
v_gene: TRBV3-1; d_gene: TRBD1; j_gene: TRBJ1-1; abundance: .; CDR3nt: TGTGCCAGCAGCTATCGACAGGGCCTAGGGGACACTGAAGCTTTCTTT; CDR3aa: CASSYRQGLGDTEAFF
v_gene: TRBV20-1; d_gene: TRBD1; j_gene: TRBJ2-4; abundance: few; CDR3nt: TGCAGTGCTCCGGGACAGGGGAAAAACATTCAGTACTTC; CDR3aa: CSAPGQGKNIQYF
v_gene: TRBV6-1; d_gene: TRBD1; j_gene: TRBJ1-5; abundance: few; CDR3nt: TGTGCCAGCAGGGTCACAGGGGTTGGGAATCAGCCCCAGCATTTT; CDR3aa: CASRVTGVGNQPQHF
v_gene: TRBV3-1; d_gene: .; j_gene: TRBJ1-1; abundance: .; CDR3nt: TGTGCCAGCAGCCAGCGGGGCAGGAACACTGAAGCTTTCTTT; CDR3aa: CASSQRGRNTEAFF
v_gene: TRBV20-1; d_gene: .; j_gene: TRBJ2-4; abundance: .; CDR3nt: TGCAGTGTTTCAGCCCGGGAGAGGGGGTGGGCCAAAAACATTCAGTACTTC; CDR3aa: CSVSARERGWAKNIQYF
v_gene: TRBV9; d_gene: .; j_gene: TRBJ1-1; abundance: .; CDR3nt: TGTGCCAGCAGCACAGAGTATCTGGGTAGGGCTGAAGCTTTCTTT; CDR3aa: CASSTEYLGRAEAFF
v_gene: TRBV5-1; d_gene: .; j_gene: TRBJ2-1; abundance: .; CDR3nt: TGCGCCAGCAGCTTGGTTCGCTACATGGATGAGCAGTTCTTC; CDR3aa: CASSLVRYMDEQFF
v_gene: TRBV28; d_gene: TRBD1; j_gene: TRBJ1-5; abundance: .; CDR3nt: TGTGCCAGTTTCGAAGGGGGCGGGAATCAGCCCCAGCATTTT; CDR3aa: CASFEGGGNQPQHF
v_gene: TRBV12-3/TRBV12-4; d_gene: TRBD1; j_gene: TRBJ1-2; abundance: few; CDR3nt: TGTGCCAGCAGTTTCAATCAACAGGGGGGAGACTATGGCTACACCTTC; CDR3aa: CASSFNQQGGDYGYTF
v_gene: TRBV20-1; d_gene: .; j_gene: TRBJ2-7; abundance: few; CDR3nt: TGCAGTGCTAGAGATACTGGAGGGGGTGAGCAGTACTTC; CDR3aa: CSARDTGGGEQYF
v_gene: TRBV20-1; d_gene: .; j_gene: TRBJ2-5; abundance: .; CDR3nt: TGCAGTACATATCAGGCAGCTGGGGAGACCCAGTACTTC; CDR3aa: CSTYQAAGETQYF
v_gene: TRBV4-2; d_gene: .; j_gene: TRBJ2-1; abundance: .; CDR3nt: TGTGCCAGCAGCCAAGACGGAGAAAAGGAAAATGAGCAGTTCTTC; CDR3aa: CASSQDGEKENEQFF
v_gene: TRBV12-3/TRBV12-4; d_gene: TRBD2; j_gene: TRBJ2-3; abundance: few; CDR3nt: TGTGCCAGCAGTGCTAGCGGGCCAAGCACAGATACGCAGTATTTT; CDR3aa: CASSASGPSTDTQYF
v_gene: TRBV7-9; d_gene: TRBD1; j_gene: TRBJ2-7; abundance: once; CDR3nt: TGTGCCAGCAGCTTAGATTCCAGGGGGCGATACGAGCAGTACTTC; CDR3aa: CASSLDSRGRYEQYF